Reported below is one T cell receptor beta chain. The sample belongs to a study of response to subunit inactivated influenza vaccine. MiXCR, applied by TCRdb to the RT-PCR reads, yields one record per CDR3 protein. The sample carries about 570,000 distinct CDR3 sequences, over 9% recorded once. With V trimmed by 3 bases and J by 1 base, 7 bases remained unmatched. Germline-derived CDR1 and CDR2 are DFQATT and SNEGSKA (reference sequence). The CDR3 contains 16 residues. These same records also appear under a second study, on T cells expressing NK-cell markers. This second study notes: Researchers built TCR beta cDNA using 5'RACE template switching with UMIs. Sequencing covered eight donors, seven HCMV-seropositive and one seronegative. Dominant NKG2C+ clonotypes in roughly 6 donors made up roughly 1.0-8% of CD8+ T cells. The study found these clonotypes also leading the CD3+CD56-NKG2C+ fraction in a handful of donors. Questions lingered over whether expanded NKG2C+ T cell clones were HCMV-specific.

The source was PBMCs from blood, collected on the day of vaccination. The chain carries TRBV20-1 and TRBJ2-1; 9 nucleotides match TRBD2. This sequence was found in a man between 50 and 59 years old who received an inactivated influenza vaccine. Here the CDR3 reads CSASRRGGRSYNEQFF. As DNA, the CDR3 is TGCAGTGCTAGTAGGCGGGGGGGCCGTTCCTACAATGAGCAGTTCTTC.